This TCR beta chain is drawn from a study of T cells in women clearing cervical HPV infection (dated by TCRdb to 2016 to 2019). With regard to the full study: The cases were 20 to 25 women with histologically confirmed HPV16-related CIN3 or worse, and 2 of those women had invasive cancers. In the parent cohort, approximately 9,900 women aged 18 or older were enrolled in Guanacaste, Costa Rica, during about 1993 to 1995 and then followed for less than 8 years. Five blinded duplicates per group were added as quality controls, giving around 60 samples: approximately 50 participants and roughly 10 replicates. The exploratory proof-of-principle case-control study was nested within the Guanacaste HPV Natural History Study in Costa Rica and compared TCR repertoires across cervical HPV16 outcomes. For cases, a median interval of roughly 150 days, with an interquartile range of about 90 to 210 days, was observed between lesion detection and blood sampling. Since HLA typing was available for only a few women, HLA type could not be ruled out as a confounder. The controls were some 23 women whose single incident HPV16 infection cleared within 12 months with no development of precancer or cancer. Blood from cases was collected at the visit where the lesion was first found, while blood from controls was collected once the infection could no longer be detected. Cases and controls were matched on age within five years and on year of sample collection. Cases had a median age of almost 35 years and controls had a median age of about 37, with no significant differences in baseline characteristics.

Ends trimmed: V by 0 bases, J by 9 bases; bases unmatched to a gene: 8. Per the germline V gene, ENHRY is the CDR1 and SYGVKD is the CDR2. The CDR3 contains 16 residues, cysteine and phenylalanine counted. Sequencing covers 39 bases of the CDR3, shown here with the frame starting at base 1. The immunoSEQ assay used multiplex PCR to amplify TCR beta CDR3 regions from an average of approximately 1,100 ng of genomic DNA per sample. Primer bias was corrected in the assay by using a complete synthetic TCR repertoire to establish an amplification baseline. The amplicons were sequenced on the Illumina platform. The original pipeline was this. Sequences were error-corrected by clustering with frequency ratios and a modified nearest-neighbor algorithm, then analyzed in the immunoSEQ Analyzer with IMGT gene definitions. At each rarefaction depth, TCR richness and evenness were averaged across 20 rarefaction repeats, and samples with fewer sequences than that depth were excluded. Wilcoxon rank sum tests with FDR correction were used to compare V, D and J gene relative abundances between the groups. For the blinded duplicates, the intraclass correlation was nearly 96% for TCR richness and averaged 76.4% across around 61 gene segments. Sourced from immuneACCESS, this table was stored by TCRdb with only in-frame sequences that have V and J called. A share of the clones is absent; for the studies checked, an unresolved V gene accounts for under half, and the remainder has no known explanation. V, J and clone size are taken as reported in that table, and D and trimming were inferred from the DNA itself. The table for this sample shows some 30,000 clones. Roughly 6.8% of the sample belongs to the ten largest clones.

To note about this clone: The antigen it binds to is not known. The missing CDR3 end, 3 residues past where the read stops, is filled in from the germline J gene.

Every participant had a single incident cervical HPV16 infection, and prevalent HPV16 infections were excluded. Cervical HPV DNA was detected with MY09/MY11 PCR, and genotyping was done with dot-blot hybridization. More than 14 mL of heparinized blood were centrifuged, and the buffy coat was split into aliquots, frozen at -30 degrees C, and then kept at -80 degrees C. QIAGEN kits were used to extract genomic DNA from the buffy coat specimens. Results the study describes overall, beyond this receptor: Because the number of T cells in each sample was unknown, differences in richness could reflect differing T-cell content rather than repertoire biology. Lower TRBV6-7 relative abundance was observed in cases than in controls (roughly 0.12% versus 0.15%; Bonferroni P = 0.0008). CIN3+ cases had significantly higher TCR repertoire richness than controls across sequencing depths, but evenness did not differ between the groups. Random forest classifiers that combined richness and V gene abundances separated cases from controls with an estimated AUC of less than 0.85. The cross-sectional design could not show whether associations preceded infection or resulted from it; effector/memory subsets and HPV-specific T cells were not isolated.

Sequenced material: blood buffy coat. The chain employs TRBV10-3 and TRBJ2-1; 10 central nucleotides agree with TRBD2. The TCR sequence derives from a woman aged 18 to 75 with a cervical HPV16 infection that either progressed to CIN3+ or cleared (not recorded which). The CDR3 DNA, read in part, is TGTGCCATCAGTGAGTCCCTAGCGGGAGAAAGGGGTGAG. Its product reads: CAISESLAGERGE. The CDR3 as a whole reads CAISESLAGERGEQFF.